These 21 T cell receptor beta chains were sequenced from one sample in a study of vaccination and CD4 T cells after COVID-19. For these receptors, no antigen is known. Indicated treatment: roughly nine-day PBMC culture with coronavirus spike peptide pools or control peptides (ViraFEST assay). Scientists ran DNA taken from cultured CD4+ T cells through the Oncomine TCR Beta short-read assay for sequencing. TCRdb re-analysed the PCR reads in MiXCR, keeping a single row per CDR3 protein. The top ten hold approximately 13% of the sample, which has some 10,000 distinct CDR3 sequences, more than 20% seen once. Source: CD4+ T cells from blood, cultured in vitro, taken after SARS-CoV-2 vaccination. The receptors derive from a human donor who had recovered from COVID-19.

This clonotype was seen a few times. The gene calls are TRBV19 and TRBJ2-7; no clear D. The CDR3 length is 14 residues. Deletions cut 3 bases from V and 3 bases from J, with 12 bases between. Germline CDR1 is LNHDA and CDR2 is SQIVND (reference sequence). CDR3 sequence (DNA): TGTGCCAGTAGTATGTTTGGGCCCTACTACGAGCAGTACTTC. Protein sequence: CASSMFGPYYEQYF. Full variable domain (outside the CDR3, taken from reference TRBV19 and TRBJ2-7): DGGITQSPKYLFRKEGQNVTLSCEQNLNHDAMYWYRQDPGQGLRLIYYSQIVNDFQKGDIAEGYSVSREKKESFPLTVTSAQKNPTAFYLCASSMFGPYYEQYFGPGTRLTVT.

This clonotype was picked up a small number of times. The J gene is TRBJ2-1, the V gene TRBV6-1; 15 positions match TRBD2. After removal of 6 bases from V and 9 bases from J, the junction contained 6 bases not matched to a gene. There are 15 residues in the CDR3. CDR1 and CDR2 from the germline V gene are MNHNS and SASEGT. The CDR3 nucleotides are TGTGCCAGCAGCTCGGGACTAGCGGGAGGCGGTGAGCAGTTCTTC. This gives the protein CASSSGLAGGGEQFF.

This clonotype is medium-sized within its sample. The genes are TRBV7-2 and TRBJ2-5, with 7 nucleotides matching TRBD2. This CDR3 has 15 amino acids. The germline V gene encodes CDR1 SGHTA and CDR2 FQGNSA. The J segment lost 4 bases and the V segment lost 6 bases, leaving 11 bases of the junction unmatched. CDR3 DNA: TGTGCCAGCAGACTAGAGGGCCTAGCGGTAGAGACCCAGTACTTC. It is translated as CASRLEGLAVETQYF.

This clonotype was counted a few times. The genes are TRBV28 and TRBJ1-3, with unresolved D. Germline V lookup: CDR1 MDHEN, CDR2 SYDVKM. CDR3 length equals 14 residues. Between the trimmed V and J ends, which lost 9 bases and 0 bases, there was a span of 12 bases. The CDR3 bases are TGTGCCAGTCGGAGGCCCCCCTCTGGAAACACCATATATTTT. It yields the protein CASRRPPSGNTIYF.

The chain has TRBV11-2 and TRBJ2-5; D is unclear. CDR3 size: 11 residues. V lost 6 bases and J 4 bases, leaving 6 bases between the germline ends. In germline, CDR1 is SGHAT, CDR2 FQNNGV. CDR3 in amino acids: CASSNRETQYF. The DNA of the CDR3 is TGTGCCAGCAGTAACAGAGAGACCCAGTACTTC.

By share, this clonotype ranks as medium-sized. The V call is TRBV27, the J call TRBJ2-7, with D unclear. This CDR3 has 14 residues. The germline V gene has CDR1 MNHEY and CDR2 SMNVEV (reference sequence). V dropped 2 bases and J dropped 4 bases, with 12 bases sitting between them. In nucleotides, the CDR3 is TGTGCCAGCAGTTTAGGCTCTGCTGTATACGAGCAGTACTTC. It specifies CASSLGSAVYEQYF.

The V gene is TRBV5-5, the J gene TRBJ2-3, with D unclear. The CDR3 is 13 amino acids. The V and J ends lost 4 bases and 6 bases respectively, with 12 bases between them. Germline CDR1 reads SGHKS; CDR2 reads YYEKEE (reference sequence). The CDR3 region is CASSPIESDTQYF. The CDR3, as DNA: TGTGCCAGCAGCCCAATAGAGTCCGATACGCAGTATTTT.

This clonotype turned up a few times. The CDR3 sequence: CASSPGQGARLGPPGTEAFF. The DNA of the CDR3 is TGTGCCAGCAGCCCGGGACAGGGGGCGCGGTTGGGTCCTCCGGGGACTGAAGCTTTCTTT. The gene calls are TRBV28 and TRBJ1-1, with 12 nucleotides matching TRBD1. The CDR3 extends over 20 amino acids. Germline CDR1 is MDHEN and CDR2 is SYDVKM. Germline trimming cut 6 bases from V and 5 bases from J; bases unmatched to any gene: 22.

This clonotype was counted between two and nine times. The chain combines TRBV7-2 with TRBJ2-1, with no clear D. This CDR3 region has 16 residues. The germline V and J ends were trimmed by 3 bases and 4 bases, with 16 bases remaining between them. CDR1 and CDR2 from the germline V gene are SGHTA and FQGNSA. CDR3 region: CASSFISPTRYNEQFF. Here the CDR3 DNA reads TGTGCCAGCAGCTTCATCTCCCCGACTCGATACAATGAGCAGTTCTTC.

Concerning this clonotype itself: A read error may account for a junction end that differs from germline. This sequence joins TRBV6-5 and TRBJ2-7; D unclear. The CDR3 is made up of 17 amino acids. CDR1 is MNHEY and CDR2 is SVGAGI in the germline V gene. CDR3 nucleotides: TGTGCCAGCAGTTCCCACTCAATAAGTGACGGCTCCGACGAGCAGTACTTC. Its translation: CASSSHSISDGSDEQYF.

Within the sample, this clonotype is medium-sized. The J gene is TRBJ1-2, the V gene TRBV20-1; D unclear. From germline, CDR1 is DFQATT and CDR2 SNEGSKA (reference sequence). The CDR3 sequence is 17 residues long. V shed 5 bases and J shed 3 bases, with 25 bases lying between them. CDR3 DNA: TGCAGTGCTCCCCCCCTTTTAGTGCGGGGTGCCTACTATGGCTACACCTTC. It is translated as CSAPPLLVRGAYYGYTF.

This clonotype has just a few counts. The chain is built from TRBV11-3 and TRBJ1-1; no definite D call. V shed 5 bases and J shed 2 bases, with 15 bases lying between them. The length of the CDR3 is 15 residues. CDR1 is SGHNT, CDR2 YENEEA, per germline. The CDR3 bases are TGTGCCAGCAGCCCGCACAGCGACCCTAACACTGAAGCTTTCTTT. This codes for CASSPHSDPNTEAFF.

The V gene is TRBV12-5, the J gene TRBJ2-7, with D perhaps matching TRBD1 (5 bases). Germline V gene data show CDR1 as LGHNT and CDR2 as FRNRAP. This CDR3 is built from 12 residues. V lost 5 bases and J lost 3, with 8 bases in between. The CDR3 loop is CASGRTIYEQYF. CDR3 nucleotide sequence: TGTGCTAGTGGTCGGACAATCTACGAGCAGTACTTC.

This clonotype was picked up a small number of times. J is TRBJ2-7 and V is TRBV7-2; 7 nucleotides align to TRBD2. CDR1 SGHTA and CDR2 FQGNSA come from the germline V gene. The CDR3 is made up of 16 amino acids. The J segment lost 4 bases and the V segment lost 4 bases, leaving 13 bases of the junction unmatched. This CDR3 reads CASSSLGSGEGYEQYF. The CDR3 DNA reads as TGTGCCAGCAGCTCCCTGGGGTCCGGGGAGGGGTACGAGCAGTACTTC.

This clonotype turned up a few times. V is TRBV19 and J is TRBJ1-1; 8 bases match TRBD1. This CDR3 has 14 residues. The V gene's germline CDR1 is LNHDA and CDR2 SQIVND (reference sequence). V trimming: 1 base; J trimming: 7 bases; junction bases outside the gene matches: 5. CDR3 loop: CASSIAGGDGEAFF. The CDR3 DNA reads as TGTGCCAGTAGTATAGCAGGGGGCGACGGTGAAGCTTTCTTT.

This clonotype was detected a few times. The chain employs TRBV11-3 and TRBJ2-7; TRBD2 agrees at 8 bases. Germline CDR1 SGHNT, CDR2 YENEEA. CDR3 length: 16 residues. The J segment lost 5 bases and the V segment lost 5 bases, leaving 14 bases of the junction unmatched. The CDR3 spells CASSPNHRTSCHEQYF. The CDR3 DNA is TGTGCCAGCAGCCCAAACCACCGGACTAGCTGCCACGAGCAGTACTTC.

A few counts support this clonotype. The chain couples TRBV20-1 to TRBJ1-2; D not resolved. The CDR3 has 12 amino acids. Trimming removed 5 bases from V and 1 base from J, with 8 bases in between. Germline assignment: CDR1 DFQATT and CDR2 SNEGSKA (reference sequence). CDR3 coding DNA: TGCAGTGCTCCCAGCAATAACTATGGCTACACCTTC. It yields the protein CSAPSNNYGYTF.

With respect to this clonotype: One end of the junction is discordant with germline, which a read error may explain. The chain is built from TRBV7-7 and TRBJ2-2, with a tentative D call TRBD2 (6 bases). CDR1 is SSHAT, CDR2 FNYEAQ, per germline (reference sequence). The CDR3 consists of 14 residues. This CDR3 is CASSLGASAGELFF. The CDR3 coding sequence is TGTGCTAGCAGCTTAGGGGCTAGCGCCGGGGAGCTGTTTTTT.

The chain joins TRBV14 to TRBJ1-6; no firm D call. V was pared by 4 bases and J by 7 bases, with 8 bases between. The CDR3 is 13 residues long. Germline V gene lookup returns CDR1 SGHDN and CDR2 FVKESK. The CDR3 sequence is CASSPLSNSPLHF. CDR3 DNA sequence: TGTGCCAGCAGCCCACTATCCAATTCACCCCTCCACTTT.

This clonotype has only a few counts. The chain couples TRBV4-3 to TRBJ2-1; 12 nucleotides align to TRBD2. The V and J ends lost 0 bases and 7 bases, in that order; junction bases with no gene match: 7. The CDR3 is 17 residues long. CDR1 is LGHNA and CDR2 is YSLEER in the germline V gene. The CDR3 spells CASSQELRTSGANEQFF. The CDR3 coding sequence is TGCGCCAGCAGCCAAGAATTGAGGACTAGCGGGGCGAATGAGCAGTTCTTC.

This clonotype was seen a few times. J is TRBJ1-2 and V is TRBV7-2; tentative D call: TRBD1 (5 bases). CDR1 is SGHTA and CDR2 is FQGNSA in the germline V gene. Trimming removed 1 base from V and 6 bases from J, with 18 bases in between. This CDR3 has 16 amino acids. The CDR3 spells CASSLGVVRVNNGYTF. The CDR3 coding sequence is TGTGCCAGCAGCTTAGGGGTCGTCAGGGTAAACAATGGCTACACCTTC. Drawing the rest from reference TRBV7-2 and TRBJ1-2, the complete variable domain is GAGVSQSPSNKVTEKGKDVELRCDPISGHTALYWYRQSLGQGLEFLIYFQGNSAPDKSGLPSDRFSAERTGGSVSTLTIQRTQQEDSAVYLCASSLGVVRVNNGYTFGSGTRLTVV.